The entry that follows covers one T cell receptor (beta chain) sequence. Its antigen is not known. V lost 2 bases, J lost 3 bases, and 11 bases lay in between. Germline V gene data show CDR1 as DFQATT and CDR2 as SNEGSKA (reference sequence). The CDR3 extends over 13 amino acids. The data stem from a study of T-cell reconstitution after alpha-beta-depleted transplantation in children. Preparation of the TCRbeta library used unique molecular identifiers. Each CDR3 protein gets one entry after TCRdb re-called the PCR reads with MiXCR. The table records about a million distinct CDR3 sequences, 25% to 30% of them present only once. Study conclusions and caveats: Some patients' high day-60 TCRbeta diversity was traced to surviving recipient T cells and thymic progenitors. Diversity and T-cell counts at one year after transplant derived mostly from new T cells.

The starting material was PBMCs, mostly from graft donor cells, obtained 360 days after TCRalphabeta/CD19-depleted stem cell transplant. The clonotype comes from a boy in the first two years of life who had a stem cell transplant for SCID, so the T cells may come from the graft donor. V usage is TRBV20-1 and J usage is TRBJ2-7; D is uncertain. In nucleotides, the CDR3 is TGCAGTGCTAGATTGGGGTACTACTACGAGCAGTACTTC. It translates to CSARLGYYYEQYF.